The 6 T cell receptor beta chains in this list originate from one sample, sequenced in a study of T cells in Graves' hyperthyroidism and ophthalmopathy. Amplification of TCR beta CDR3 regions was performed using RNA transcripts as template. A set of HTBI primers served as the primers for a first-round RT-PCR of the TCR CDR3. Each CDR3 protein is one row after TCRdb ran MiXCR on the multiplex PCR reads. Of a few hundred thousand distinct CDR3 sequences in the sample, about a sixth were seen once. Sequencing was done on a sample of blood. These receptors originate from a woman between 40 and 55 years old with Graves' ophthalmopathy.

This clonotype was counted at least ten times. The CDR3 DNA follows: TGTGCCAGCAGTTTCAGGGTTCGGAGGAACACTGAAGCTTTCTTT. Protein sequence: CASSFRVRRNTEAFF. V is TRBV28 and J is TRBJ1-1, with D tentatively TRBD1 (5 bases). Germline CDR1 and CDR2: MDHEN and SYDVKM. The CDR3 is 15 residues long. V was shortened by 3 bases and J by 1 base, with 12 bases between the two germline ends. Supplemented by reference TRBV28 and TRBJ1-1, the full variable domain reads DVKVTQSSRYLVKRTGEKVFLECVQDMDHENMFWYRQDPGLGLRLIYFSYDVKMKEKGDIPEGYSVSREKKERFSLILESASTNQTSMYLCASSFRVRRNTEAFFGQGTRLTVV.

This clonotype has ten or more counts. This chain connects TRBV19 to TRBJ2-5; 11 nucleotides match TRBD1. Germline loops: CDR1 LNHDA, CDR2 SQIVND (reference sequence). V shed 7 bases, J shed 1 base, and the junction held 5 bases outside the gene matches. The CDR3 is 15 amino acids. The chain's CDR3 is CASTGQGGFQETQYF. The CDR3, as DNA: TGTGCCAGTACGGGACAGGGGGGCTTCCAAGAGACCCAGTACTTC.

In this sample, this clonotype turned up many times. The V gene is TRBV28, the J gene TRBJ2-7, with D possibly TRBD2 on 6 matching bases. CDR3 size: 17 residues. Trimming removed 5 bases at V and 5 bases at J, with 25 bases between. Germline CDR1 reads MDHEN; CDR2 reads SYDVKM. The CDR3: CASSRDPVTSRSHEQYF. CDR3 bases: TGTGCCAGCAGTCGAGACCCCGTGACTAGTAGGTCCCACGAGCAGTACTTC.

The gene calls are TRBV6-1 and TRBJ1-2; D might be TRBD1 (5 bases). Germline lookup yields CDR1 MNHNS and CDR2 SASEGT. V gave up 8 bases and J gave up 4 bases, with 11 bases separating them. The length of the CDR3 is 12 residues. The DNA of the CDR3 is TGTGCCAGCCGCCGGGGGTTCTATGGCTACACCTTC. This encodes CASRRGFYGYTF.

This clonotype was counted at least ten times. The V and J genes are TRBV29-1 and TRBJ2-2; either TRBD1 or TRBD2 may fit D (5 bases each). V was trimmed by 8 bases and J by 2 bases, leaving 12 bases between them. Germline CDR1 SQVTM, CDR2 ANQGSEA. This CDR3 has 13 amino acids. The DNA of the CDR3 is TGCAGCTCTCGAGGGGAAAACACCGGGGAGCTGTTTTTT. Translating it yields CSSRGENTGELFF.

This clonotype appeared many times. This chain uses TRBV29-1 with TRBJ2-7; TRBD1 is a possible D gene (6 bases). CDR3 length: 14 residues. V lost 4 bases and J 1 base, leaving 14 bases between the germline ends. Germline V gives CDR1 SQVTM, CDR2 ANQGSEA. The CDR3 DNA sequence: TGCAGCGTTGTTGCAGGGGTCTTTTCCTACGAGCAGTACTTC. Its protein is CSVVAGVFSYEQYF.